This TCR beta chain derives from a study of monozygotic twins with inflammatory bowel disease (dated by TCRdb to the late 2010s). Background on the whole study: In total, about 30 monozygotic twin pairs made up the full study: 19 Danish pairs, all IBD-discordant, plus nine German pairs, of which four were IBD-concordant and five were IBD-discordant. The search for disease-associated traits relied mainly on comparing, within discordant pairs, IBD patients with their genetically identical healthy co-twins. Each individual had, on average, about 151 000 unique TCRalpha sequences and 181 000 unique TCRbeta sequences available for analysis. Results and caveats for the whole study, not just this receptor: Repertoire similarity did not differ between concordant and discordant twins, possibly due to limited statistical power. Because patients were on differing immunosuppressive treatments, the repertoires may have picked up extra background noise and inter-individual variability. Fewer clonotypes were shared with other individuals by IBD patients than by healthy twins, most markedly in patients showing signs of disease activity. No single strong signal or clonotype linked to IBD turned up in the results, so the idea that one exists was not supported. Distinction between different T cell subtypes could not be achieved in the analysis. TCRbeta repertoire diversity, by inverse Simpson index, was decreased in IBD patients compared with their healthy co-twins.

An approximately 2.5 ml peripheral blood sample was drawn into PAXgene tubes per donor and stored at -80°C. Without any T cell sorting, total RNA was extracted from whole blood using the PAXgene blood miRNA kit on an automated QIAcube. Deep TCRalpha and TCRbeta repertoire profiling with unique molecular barcoding was performed on peripheral blood of monozygotic twin pairs concordant or discordant for inflammatory bowel disease. For every twin pair, smoking habits were documented, and each individual was categorised as a current, former or never smoker. The germline V gene (reference sequence) specifies SGHNT as CDR1 and YYREEE as CDR2. Taken from cysteine to phenylalanine, the CDR3 has 13 residues. No DNA sequence was recorded. Concerning this clonotype: Its antigen remains unidentified.

The method was 5' RACE. Each TCR library was prepared from about 3.5 ug of total RNA. For each sample, cDNA was synthesized in eight separate reactions using SMARTScribe reverse transcriptase. Unique molecular identifiers containing a 6-nucleotide sample barcode were introduced through template switching during cDNA synthesis. TCRalpha and TCRbeta cDNA was amplified in two nested PCRs of 16 and 9 cycles, and bead purification was carried out after each PCR. Before amplification, the cDNA was treated with uracil DNA-glycosylase and purified using the QIAquick PCR purification kit. The second PCR was the step at which Illumina TruSeq-compatible adapters and sample-specific barcodes were added. TapeStation and Qubit were used to check library quality and concentration, and around 5 ng of each library went into the pool. The pooled libraries were sequenced with 2 x 100 bp reads and custom sequencing primers on an Illumina HiSeq2500 single-index Rapid Run. As for the original processing: MiGEC version 1.2.6 was used for UMI-based consensus assembly to correct PCR and sequencing errors. MiXCR version 2.1.1 handled V(D)J alignment, clonotype assembly and CDR3 extraction. To normalise gene usage, clonotype sharing and MAIT/NKT TCR abundance, the analysis used the top 1000, 10 000 and 20 000 clonotypes per sample. After downsampling to 27 000 UMIs, diversity was calculated as the inverse Simpson index using the vegan R package. Paired Mann-Whitney U tests on discordant twin pairs were used, with Benjamini-Hochberg multiple-testing correction. The reads went through TCRdb reprocessing, and each CDR3 protein sequence gets one entry with no DNA. What appears here as the V and J calls and clone size reflects TCRdb's work, not the paper's. The sample table records 400,000 to 500,000 distinct CDR3 sequences. Jointly, the top ten make up less than 2.5% of the sample.

The receptor chain draws on TRBV5-4 and TRBJ1-2. Sample: blood. This TCR derives from a human donor with ulcerative colitis or Crohn's disease, or a healthy co-twin of an affected twin (not recorded which). CDR3 sequence: CASSSAGLYGYTF.